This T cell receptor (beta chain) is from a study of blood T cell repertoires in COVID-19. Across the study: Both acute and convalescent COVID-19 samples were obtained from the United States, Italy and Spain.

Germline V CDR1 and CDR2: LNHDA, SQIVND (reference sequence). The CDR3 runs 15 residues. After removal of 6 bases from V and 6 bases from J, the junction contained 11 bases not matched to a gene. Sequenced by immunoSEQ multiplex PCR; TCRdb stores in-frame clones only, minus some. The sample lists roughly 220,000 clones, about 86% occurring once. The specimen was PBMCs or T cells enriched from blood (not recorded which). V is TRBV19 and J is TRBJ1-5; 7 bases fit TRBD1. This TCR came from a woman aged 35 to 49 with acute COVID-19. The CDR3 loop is CASSPGQGVSQPQHF. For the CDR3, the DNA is TGTGCCAGTAGCCCCGGGCAGGGGGTAAGTCAGCCCCAGCATTTT.